Given below is one T cell receptor beta chain in context. The authors ran a second PCR of 7 to 11 cycles using a sample-barcoded 5' primer and a J-beta primer mix. A template-switch adaptor containing 12 random nucleotides labeled each cDNA molecule. TCRdb reprocessed the 5' RACE reads via MiXCR and lists one record per CDR3 protein. The profile shows about 1,500,000 distinct CDR3 sequences, approximately 42% of them singletons. The sample is drawn from a study of blood T cells in healthy people across ages. V lost 6 bases to trimming and J lost 8 bases, with 16 bases between them. Germline CDR1 reads KGHSH; CDR2 reads LQKENI. This CDR3 contains 13 residues.

The receptor's source is a woman aged 18-35 years in good health. The sequencing input was blood. The rearrangement joins TRBV18 to TRBJ1-2, with D unclear. The DNA for the CDR3 is TGTGCCAGCTCTTCCTCGCGCACGGAAGGCTACACCTTC. Translation: CASSSSRTEGYTF.